This T cell receptor beta chain was found in a study of T cell responses to AZD1222 COVID-19 vaccine. The table came from immunoSEQ multiplex PCR; TCRdb's copy has only in-frame clones and leaves some out. The sample shows 79,000 or so clones, approximately 89% of them seen only once. Germline V gene lookup returns CDR1 SGHRS and CDR2 YFSETQ. Trimming at V came to 8 bases and at J to 8 bases, leaving 9 bases not matched to a gene. This CDR3 region has 15 residues. The clonotype comes from an adult who received the AZD1222 COVID-19 vaccine. The sequenced sample was peripheral blood, obtained 28 days after the second AZD1222 dose. This rearrangement joins TRBV5-1 to TRBJ1-6, with TRBD1 identical over 11 bases. In DNA form, the CDR3 reads TGCGCCAGTAAACCGGGACAGGGGGAGTATTCACCCCTCCACTTT. Encoded protein: CASKPGQGEYSPLHF.